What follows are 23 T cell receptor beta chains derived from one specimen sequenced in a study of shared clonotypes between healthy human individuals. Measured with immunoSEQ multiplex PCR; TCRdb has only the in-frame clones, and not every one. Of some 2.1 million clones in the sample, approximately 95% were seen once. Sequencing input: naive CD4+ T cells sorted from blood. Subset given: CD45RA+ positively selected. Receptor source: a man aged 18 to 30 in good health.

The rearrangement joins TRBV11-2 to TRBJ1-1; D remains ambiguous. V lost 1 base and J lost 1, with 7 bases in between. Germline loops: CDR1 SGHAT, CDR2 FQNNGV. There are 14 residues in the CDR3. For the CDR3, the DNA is TGTGCCAGCAGCTTAGTAGTTCAGAACACTGAAGCTTTCTTT. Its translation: CASSLVVQNTEAFF.

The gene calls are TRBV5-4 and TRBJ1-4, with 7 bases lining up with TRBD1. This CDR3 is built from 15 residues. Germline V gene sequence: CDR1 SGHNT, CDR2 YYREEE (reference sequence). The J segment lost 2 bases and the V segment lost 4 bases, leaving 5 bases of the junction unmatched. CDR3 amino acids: CASSPGGKTNEKLFF. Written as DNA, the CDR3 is TGTGCCAGCAGCCCAGGGGGAAAGACTAATGAAAAACTGTTTTTT.

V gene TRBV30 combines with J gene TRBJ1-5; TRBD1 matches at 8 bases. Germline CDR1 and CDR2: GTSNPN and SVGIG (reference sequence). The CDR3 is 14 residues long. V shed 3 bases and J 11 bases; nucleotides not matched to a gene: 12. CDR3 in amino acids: CAWRGTGPGEAQHF. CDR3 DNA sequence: TGTGCCTGGAGGGGGACAGGCCCTGGGGAGGCCCAGCATTTT.

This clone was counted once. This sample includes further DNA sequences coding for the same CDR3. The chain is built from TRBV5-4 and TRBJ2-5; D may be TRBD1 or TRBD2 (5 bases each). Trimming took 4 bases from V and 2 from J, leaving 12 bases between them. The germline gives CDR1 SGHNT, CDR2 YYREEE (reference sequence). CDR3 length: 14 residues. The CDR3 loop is CASSQPGRQETQYF. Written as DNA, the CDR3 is TGTGCCAGCAGCCAACCGGGACGGCAAGAGACCCAGTACTTC.

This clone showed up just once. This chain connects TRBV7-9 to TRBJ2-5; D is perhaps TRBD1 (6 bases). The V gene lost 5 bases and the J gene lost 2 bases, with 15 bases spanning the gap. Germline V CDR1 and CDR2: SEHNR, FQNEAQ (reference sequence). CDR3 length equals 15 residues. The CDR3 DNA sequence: TGTGCCAGCAGCCCCAGGGGACAACCGCAAGAGACCCAGTACTTC. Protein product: CASSPRGQPQETQYF.

This chain's CDR3 is CASVRGANTGELFF. The DNA for the CDR3 is TGTGCCAGCGTCCGGGGGGCCAACACCGGGGAGCTGTTTTTT. The chain couples TRBV7-8 to TRBJ2-2; D possibly corresponds to TRBD2 (7 bases). The germline V gene encodes CDR1 SGHVS and CDR2 FQNEAQ. The CDR3 is 14 amino acids. V was cut by 8 bases and J by 2 bases, with 12 bases left in between.

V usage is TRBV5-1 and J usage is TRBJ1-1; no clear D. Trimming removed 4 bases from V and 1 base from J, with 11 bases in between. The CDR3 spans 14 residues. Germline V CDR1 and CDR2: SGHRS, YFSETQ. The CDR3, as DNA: TGCGCCAGCAGCGTCCGGGCGAAGAACACTGAAGCTTTCTTT. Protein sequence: CASSVRAKNTEAFF.

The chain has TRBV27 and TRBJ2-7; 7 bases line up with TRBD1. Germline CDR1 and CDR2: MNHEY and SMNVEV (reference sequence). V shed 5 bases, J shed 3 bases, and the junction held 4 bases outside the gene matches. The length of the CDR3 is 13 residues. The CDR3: CASSGQDRYEQYF. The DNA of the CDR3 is TGTGCCAGCAGTGGACAGGACCGCTACGAGCAGTACTTC.

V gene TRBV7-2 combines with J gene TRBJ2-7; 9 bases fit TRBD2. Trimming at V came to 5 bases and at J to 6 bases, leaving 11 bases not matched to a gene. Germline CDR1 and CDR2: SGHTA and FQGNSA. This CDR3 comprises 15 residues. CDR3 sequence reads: CASSPLSGSAVEQYF. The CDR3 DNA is TGTGCCAGCAGCCCCCTTAGCGGGAGTGCTGTCGAGCAGTACTTC.

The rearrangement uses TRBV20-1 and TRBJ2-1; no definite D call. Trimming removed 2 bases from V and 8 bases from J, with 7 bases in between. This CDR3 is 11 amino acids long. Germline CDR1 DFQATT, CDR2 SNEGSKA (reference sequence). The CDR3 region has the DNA TGCAGTGCTAGAATAAAGGATGAGCAGTTCTTC. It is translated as CSARIKDEQFF.

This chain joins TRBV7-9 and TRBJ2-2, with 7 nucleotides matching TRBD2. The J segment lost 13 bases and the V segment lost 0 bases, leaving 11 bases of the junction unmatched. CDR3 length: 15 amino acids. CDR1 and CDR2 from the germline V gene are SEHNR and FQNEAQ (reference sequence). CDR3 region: CASSLAASGPQRLFF. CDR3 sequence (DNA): TGTGCCAGCAGCTTAGCGGCTAGCGGCCCGCAGCGGCTGTTTTTT.

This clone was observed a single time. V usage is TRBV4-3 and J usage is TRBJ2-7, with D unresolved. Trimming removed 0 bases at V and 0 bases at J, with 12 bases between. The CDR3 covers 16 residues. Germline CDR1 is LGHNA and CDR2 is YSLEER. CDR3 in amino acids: CASSQDYQISSYEQYF. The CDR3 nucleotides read TGCGCCAGCAGCCAAGATTACCAGATTAGCTCCTACGAGCAGTACTTC.

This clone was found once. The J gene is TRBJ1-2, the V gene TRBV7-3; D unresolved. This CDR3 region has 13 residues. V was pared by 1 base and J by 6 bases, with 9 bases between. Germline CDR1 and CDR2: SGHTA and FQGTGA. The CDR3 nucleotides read TGTGCCAGCAGCTTAATGGGTGGGGATGGCTACACCTTC. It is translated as CASSLMGGDGYTF.

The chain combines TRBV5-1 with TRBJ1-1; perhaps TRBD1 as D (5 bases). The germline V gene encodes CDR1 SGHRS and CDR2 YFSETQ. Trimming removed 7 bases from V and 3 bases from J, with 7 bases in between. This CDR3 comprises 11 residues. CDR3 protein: CASGGDTEAFF. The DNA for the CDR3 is TGCGCCAGCGGGGGGGACACTGAAGCTTTCTTT.

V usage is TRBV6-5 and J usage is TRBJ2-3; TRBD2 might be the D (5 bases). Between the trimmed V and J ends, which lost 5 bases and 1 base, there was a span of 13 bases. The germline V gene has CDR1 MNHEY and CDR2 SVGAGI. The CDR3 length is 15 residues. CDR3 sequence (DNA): TGTGCCAGCAGTCCCGAGGGCGCGCGCACAGATACGCAGTATTTT. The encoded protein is CASSPEGARTDTQYF.

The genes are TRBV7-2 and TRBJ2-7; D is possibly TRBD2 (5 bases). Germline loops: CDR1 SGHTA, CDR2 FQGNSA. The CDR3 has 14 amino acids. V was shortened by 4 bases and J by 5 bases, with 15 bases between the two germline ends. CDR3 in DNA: TGTGCCAGCAGCTCCTCCCCGGGATTCCACGAGCAGTACTTC. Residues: CASSSSPGFHEQYF.

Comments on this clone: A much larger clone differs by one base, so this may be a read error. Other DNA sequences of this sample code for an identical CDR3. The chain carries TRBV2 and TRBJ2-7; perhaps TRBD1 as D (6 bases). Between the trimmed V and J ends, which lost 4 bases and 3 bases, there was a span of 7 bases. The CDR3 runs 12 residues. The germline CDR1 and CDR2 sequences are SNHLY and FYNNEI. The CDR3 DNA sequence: TGTGCCAGCAGTGTGGACAGCTACGAGCAGTACTTC. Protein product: CASSVDSYEQYF.

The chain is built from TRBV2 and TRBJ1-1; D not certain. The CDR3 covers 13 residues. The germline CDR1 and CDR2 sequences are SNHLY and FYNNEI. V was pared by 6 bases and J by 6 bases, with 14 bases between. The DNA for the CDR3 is TGTGCCAGCAGGTGGGGAGGCGGCGCTGAAGCTTTCTTT. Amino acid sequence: CASRWGGGAEAFF.

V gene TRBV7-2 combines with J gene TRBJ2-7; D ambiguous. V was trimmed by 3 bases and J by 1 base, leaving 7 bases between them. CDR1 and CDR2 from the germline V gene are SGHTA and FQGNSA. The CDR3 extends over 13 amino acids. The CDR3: CASSFQNSYEQYF. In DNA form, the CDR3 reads TGTGCCAGCAGCTTCCAGAATTCCTACGAGCAGTACTTC. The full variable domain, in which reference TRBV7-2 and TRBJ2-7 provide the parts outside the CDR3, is GAGVSQSPSNKVTEKGKDVELRCDPISGHTALYWYRQSLGQGLEFLIYFQGNSAPDKSGLPSDRFSAERTGGSVSTLTIQRTQQEDSAVYLCASSFQNSYEQYFGPGTRLTVT.

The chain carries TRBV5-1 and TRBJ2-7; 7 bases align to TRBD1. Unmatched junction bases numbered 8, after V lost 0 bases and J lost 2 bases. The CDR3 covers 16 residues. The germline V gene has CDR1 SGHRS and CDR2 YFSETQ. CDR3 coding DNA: TGCGCCAGCAGCTTGGCGGGACAGAAAATGACCTACGAGCAGTACTTC. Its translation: CASSLAGQKMTYEQYF.

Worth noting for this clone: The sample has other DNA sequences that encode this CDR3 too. The DNA of the CDR3 is TGTGCCTGGAGTGTTGGGGGGGTCGCCTACGAGCAGTACTTC. It specifies CAWSVGGVAYEQYF. The chain recombines TRBV30 with TRBJ2-7; 7 positions agree with TRBD2. Germline V CDR1 and CDR2: GTSNPN, SVGIG (reference sequence). Unmatched junction bases numbered 4, after V lost 0 bases and J lost 2 bases. CDR3 size: 14 residues.

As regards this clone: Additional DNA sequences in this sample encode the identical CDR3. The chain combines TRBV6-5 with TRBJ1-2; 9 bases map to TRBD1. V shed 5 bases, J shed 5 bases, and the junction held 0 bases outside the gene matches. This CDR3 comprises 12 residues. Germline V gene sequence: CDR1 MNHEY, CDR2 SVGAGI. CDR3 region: CASSGQGYGYTF. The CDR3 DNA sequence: TGTGCCAGCAGTGGACAGGGGTATGGCTACACCTTC.

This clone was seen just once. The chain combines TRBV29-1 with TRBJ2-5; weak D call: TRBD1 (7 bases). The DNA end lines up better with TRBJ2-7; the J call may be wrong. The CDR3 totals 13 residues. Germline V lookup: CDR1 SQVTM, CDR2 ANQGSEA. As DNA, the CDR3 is TGCAGCGTGGAGGGGGCAGGGGGCTACGAGCAGTACTTC. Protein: CSVEGAGGYEQYF.